This T cell receptor beta chain came from a study of cytomegalovirus exposure and HLA in healthy donors (dated by TCRdb to about 2017). As for the study more broadly: In an earlier analysis of under 600 of the donors, 250 to 300 Gb of sequence data and approximately 120 million unique TCR beta sequences from about 190 million T cells were reported. Around 300 gigabases of sequencing data and tens of millions of unique TCR sequences were included in an early release covering several hundred HLA-typed donors. Of the roughly 400 genotyped donors, over 80% were placed in the genetic ancestry cluster associated with self-reported Caucasian donors. The study aimed to test whether cataloging public T cell receptors could reveal signatures of past pathogen exposure. The study used immunosequencing to profile the T cell repertoires of about 670 subjects and linked those repertoires to cytomegalovirus serostatus. Along with the approximately 600-subject first cohort, a separate validation cohort of over a hundred different subjects was used. To predict cytomegalovirus infection status, the study brought together high-throughput TCR immunosequencing, statistical association of individual TCRs with disease status, and machine learning. To study patterns of TCR occurrence, a later analysis re-analyzed previously published TCR beta repertoires from 650 to 750 donors and added high-resolution HLA genotyping. Rather than drawing on any new phenotypic data, the later analysis identified candidate immune exposures from TCR beta sequences and the way those sequences occurred across donors. An earlier analysis of 587 of the donors used high-throughput TCR beta sequencing to judge whether each TCR beta V gene segment behaved as functional or pseudogenic. Donor age, sex, ethnicity and CMV serostatus were collected together with the repertoire data. A later genetic analysis used genome-wide SNP genotypes for about 60% of the roughly 700 donors, treating that subset as a discovery cohort. All discovery cohort repertoires had been generated using a single sequencing platform. HLA typing included class I and class II loci at four-digit resolution. The number of typed donors differed by locus: about 620-630 for A, B, C, DRB1 and DQB1; 500 to 550 for DQA1; approximately 610 for DPA1; and 400 to 480 for DPB1. Because of strong linkage in the cohort, a few DR-DQ haplotypes were treated as single units for association and clustering. Among under 450 genotyped donors of the cohort, an average of 235,054 unique TCR beta nucleotide sequences were sequenced per donor, roughly 20% of them non-productive.

In total, over 600 healthy bone marrow donors made up the cohort. At the time of sampling, all cohort members were nominally healthy, though unrecorded immune exposures were likely present. The donor was CMV seropositive and belonged to the group of 250 to 300 seropositive cohort members. A peripheral blood sample was provided by each donor, and peripheral blood mononuclear cells were used for TCR beta sequencing. Genomic DNA extraction from the blood cell samples was performed with the Qiagen DNeasy Blood Extraction Kit. Receptor amplification or capture employed the immunoSEQ multiplex PCR assay. A mixture of 60 forward primers for TCR Vbeta segments and 13 reverse primers for TCR Jbeta segments was used in the multiplex PCR. The CDR3 region of rearranged TCR beta genes was amplified from genomic DNA with a multiplex PCR assay. Amplified TCR beta libraries were sequenced as 87-base-pair reads on the Illumina HiSeq System. Under the source paper's analysis protocol: A later analysis counted about 80 million unique TCR beta chains across the 650 to 700 repertoires, and some 11 million of these chains were shared by at least two donors. A nearest-neighbor algorithm error-corrected the raw reads and collapsed the reads into unique sequences, merging closely related sequences to remove PCR and sequencing errors. Alignment of CDR3 sequences to IMGT reference sequences was used to assign V, D and J gene segments. Each retained sequence needed at least a six-nucleotide match to both a V gene segment and a J gene segment. A rearrangement was called productive if the CDR3 had no stop codons and remained in frame with V and J, and every other rearrangement was called non-productive. CDR3 was defined by IMGT convention, running from the second conserved V-encoded cysteine to the conserved J-encoded phenylalanine. Sequences without an unambiguous match to a single V gene segment were excluded from the earlier analysis of about 630 of the donors. In an earlier analysis of 450 to 750 of the donors, a V segment was called functional when productive rearrangements were above 56.7%, and segregating when the standard deviation between donors exceeded 5%. A statistical classification framework was built to diagnose cytomegalovirus status from the catalog of TCR beta chain sequences. A later analysis assigned V and J genes by comparing TCR nucleotide sequences with IMGT/GENE-DB human TR gene sequences. A later analysis assigned CDR3 sequences and most-parsimonious VDJ recombination scenarios with the TCRdist pipeline. In a later analysis, every TCR beta chain was defined by the combination of its CDR3 amino acid sequence and its V-gene family, and reads without a unique V-gene family were dropped. In a later analysis, fewer than 650 highly shared, low-generation-probability nucleotide sequences were removed to address suspected cross-contamination and a sequencing artifact. In a later analysis, a clonal expansion index for each public chain was calculated from normalized within-repertoire ranks of inferred template counts. A later analysis computed generation probabilities with a VDJ recombination model fitted to out-of-frame rearrangements, and checked the results against IGoR. Hypergeometric tests were used in a later analysis to score TCR-TCR, TCR-HLA and TCR-CMV co-occurrence, with a repertoire-size bias correction applied to the TCR pairs. False discovery rates were estimated in a later analysis by permuting HLA or CMV assignments 20 times. A later analysis grouped co-occurring TCRs with DBSCAN, adding TCRdist sequence similarity when clustering within HLA-allele-positive subsets. Repertoires with fewer than 30,000 or more than 120,000 public chains were left out of co-occurrence clustering, as were four to six repertoires with anomalous nucleotide sharing. Drawn from immuneACCESS, this table holds only the in-frame rearrangements with V and J called that TCRdb kept. Clones are partly lost; checked studies trace under half to an unresolved V gene and leave the rest unexplained. Clone size and V and J calls were adopted from that table, with D and trimming inferred from the DNA. The sample has roughly 110,000 clones on record, about 70% of them singletons. The top ten clones comprise 9.5% to 15% of the sample.

Broader findings and caveats from the paper: The classifier was reported to diagnose cytomegalovirus status with high specificity and sensitivity in both the original cohort and the validation cohort. V-gene and J-gene trimming of TCR beta chains was associated with a missense DCLRE1C variant in a later genetic analysis, and the association was replicated in an independent cohort. A later analysis found that most CMV-associated TCR beta chains appeared HLA-restricted, with HLA associations seemingly driven largely by CMV exposure. It was suggested by the authors that the approach could potentially be generalized to other disease states and immunological phenotypes. Linkage disequilibrium might explain the correlated functional status among segregating V segments, but an unknown experimental factor could not be ruled out. The sequencing pipeline was judged likely to have produced a cluster of highly shared sequence variants as a technical artifact. A further reported finding was that TCR beta sequences accurately predicted the HLA-A and HLA-B alleles for most subjects in the first cohort. The cohort was sequenced for TCR beta chains only, and without alpha or paired-chain data the features that could be detected were limited. When HLA alleles, especially DR and DQ, strongly co-occurred, attributing TCR associations to individual alleles was difficult. A later analysis found that TCR association rates varied across HLA loci, with DRB1 alleles showing the most associated TCRs and HLA-C alleles the fewest. Presence/absence analyses assumed roughly uniform sequencing depth across donors, an assumption that may not hold. Because some donors lacked HLA typing at each locus, the association tests relied only on the typed subset. A few of the identified cytomegalovirus-associated TCR beta chains were confirmed in vitro to be specific for cytomegalovirus antigens. The study listed over 150 TCR beta chains as associated with cytomegalovirus. A later analysis found that HLA-associated TCR beta chains were more clonally expanded and had lower generation probabilities than equally common non-associated chains. In an earlier analysis of around 500 of the donors, most TCR beta V segments appeared in productive rearrangements about 87% or about 30% of the time, broadly matching IMGT annotations. CMV serostatus was the only immune exposure information available for the cohort. A later genetic analysis reported fewer N-insertions in productive TCRs among donors in an Asian-associated ancestry cluster than the roughly 690-donor mean. Specific HLA alleles were associated with 18,000 or so TCR beta sequences at a false discovery rate of 0.05 in a later analysis. Because counts were too low, seventeen rarely observed V segments, including chromosome 9 orphons, were excluded from the earlier analysis of several hundred of the donors. While some public TCRs were present in many individuals, most TCR sequences turned up only very rarely across donors. According to a later analysis, parvovirus B19, influenza, CMV and Epstein-Barr virus appeared linked to several top co-occurrence clusters.

Notes on this clone: Its specific antigen is unknown. No base-level quality is on record; no much larger clone is a single base apart. Other DNA sequences within the sample encode an identical CDR3.

Specimen: PBMCs. The TCR was taken from a woman in her forties in good health and CMV-seropositive.

Read as DNA, the sequence is TGTGCCAGCTCACCCCGCCAGGGCGATCAGCCCCAGCATTTT. Its translation reads: CASSPRQGDQPQHF. Recombination linked TRBV18 to TRBJ1-5; possibly the D gene is TRBD1, per 5 matching bases. The germline V gene encodes CDR1 KGHSH and CDR2 LQKENI. Trimming removed 3 bases from V and 5 bases from J, leaving 11 bases between the germline ends. CDR3 length: 14 amino acids, cysteine to phenylalanine. Just the 42-base CDR3 DNA is kept, in frame starting at base 1. Outside the CDR3, residues come from the reference TRBV18 and TRBJ1-5 proteins, so the full variable domain is: NAGVMQNPRHLVRRRGQEARLRCSPMKGHSHVYWYRQLPEEGLKFMVYLQKENIIDESGMPKERFSAEFPKEGPSILRIQQVVRGDSAAYFCASSPRQGDQPQHFGDGTRLSIL.